Listed below are T cell receptor beta chains from one sample, sequenced in a study of blood T cell repertoires in COVID-19. Here immunoSEQ multiplex PCR was the method, and the copy in TCRdb shows in-frame clones only, minus some. The table records approximately 250,000 clones, approximately 91% of them present only once. The specimen sequenced was peripheral blood. The source of these receptors is a man aged 30 to 45 with COVID-19, enrolled during active disease. Both conserved end residues are part of each CDR3. The D gene is left open where the match is weak. Size values are once, few and many counts, or a class for expanded clones, and some rows have none.

J,V,D,size,CDR3,DNA
TRBJ1-4,TRBV2,.,.,CASSEQGGEEKLFF,TGTGCCAGCAGTGAACAGGGCGGTGAGGAAAAACTGTTTTTT
TRBJ1-2,TRBV6-1,.,.,CASSEGGYGYTF,TGTGCCAGCAGTGAAGGAGGTTATGGCTACACCTTC
TRBJ1-2,TRBV10-3,TRBD1,.,CAISVSGGNAYGYTF,TGTGCCATCAGTGTGTCAGGGGGAAACGCCTATGGCTACACCTTC
TRBJ2-7,TRBV4-1,.,.,CASSQERGRDEQYF,TGCGCCAGCAGCCAAGAAAGGGGTCGGGACGAGCAGTACTTC
TRBJ2-1,TRBV19,.,.,CASSYRQPPGEQFF,TGTGCCAGTAGCTACCGACAGCCCCCAGGGGAGCAGTTCTTC
TRBJ1-2,TRBV2,.,once,CASSDGIGYTF,TGTGCCAGCAGTGATGGCATCGGCTACACCTTC
TRBJ2-1,TRBV19,TRBD1,.,CASSRSRTGGNNEQFF,TGTGCCAGTAGCCGTTCGAGGACAGGGGGAAACAATGAGCAGTTCTTC
TRBJ1-4,TRBV6-5,TRBD1,once,CASSRPGQAEKLFF,TGTGCCAGCAGTAGGCCGGGACAGGCCGAAAAACTGTTTTTT
TRBJ2-2,TRBV6-5,TRBD1,few,CASSTKTGGGELFF,TGTGCCAGCAGTACCAAGACAGGGGGCGGGGAGCTGTTTTTT
TRBJ2-2,TRBV5-1,.,.,CASSPGTLPRTGELFF,TGCGCCAGCAGCCCGGGGACACTCCCGAGAACCGGGGAGCTGTTTTTT
TRBJ2-1,TRBV6-5,TRBD2,.,CASSYLAGGPGNEQFF,TGTGCCAGCAGTTACCTAGCGGGGGGGCCTGGCAATGAGCAGTTCTTC
TRBJ1-1,TRBV11-2,.,.,CATSREGAYTEAFF,TGTGCCACCTCCCGAGAAGGGGCATACACTGAAGCTTTCTTT
TRBJ1-1,TRBV30,.,.,CAWSVTGANTEAFF,TGTGCCTGGAGTGTGACAGGTGCCAACACTGAAGCTTTCTTT
TRBJ2-3,TRBV7-9,.,.,CASSLFQGPSTDTQYF,TGTGCCAGCAGCTTATTTCAGGGCCCTAGCACAGATACGCAGTATTTT
TRBJ2-3,TRBV6-4,TRBD2,.,CASKASGGIADTQYF,TGTGCCAGCAAGGCTAGCGGGGGGATTGCAGATACGCAGTATTTT
TRBJ2-7,TRBV6-5,TRBD1,once,CASRGTGVGEQYF,TGTGCCAGCAGGGGGACAGGGGTGGGCGAGCAGTACTTC
TRBJ1-2,TRBV3-1/TRBV3-2,.,.,CASSQEGGGEGYTF,TGTGCCAGCAGCCAAGAGGGCGGGGGAGAAGGCTACACCTTC
TRBJ2-3,TRBV6-5,.,.,CASSTAGGTDTQYF,TGTGCCAGCAGTACCGCAGGGGGCACAGATACGCAGTATTTT
TRBJ2-1,TRBV3-1/TRBV3-2,TRBD2,.,CASSLLTSGGTSSYNEQFF,TGTGCCAGCAGCCTCCTGACTAGCGGGGGGACGAGCTCCTACAATGAGCAGTTCTTC
TRBJ1-4,TRBV6-5,.,.,CASRDSATNEKLFF,TGTGCCAGCAGGGACAGTGCAACTAATGAAAAACTGTTTTTT
TRBJ2-5,TRBV5-5,.,.,CASFLGARGEETQYF,TGTGCCAGCTTCTTAGGGGCGCGGGGAGAAGAGACCCAGTACTTC
TRBJ1-4,TRBV4-2,.,.,CASSQEGRATNEKLFF,TGTGCCAGCAGCCAAGAAGGCAGGGCCACTAATGAAAAACTGTTTTTT
TRBJ2-3,TRBV11-3,.,.,CASSLGYSTDTQYF,TGTGCCAGCAGCTTAGGCTATAGCACAGATACGCAGTATTTT
TRBJ1-2,TRBV18,TRBD1,.,CASSQDRGPYGYTF,TGTGCCAGCTCACAAGACAGGGGGCCCTATGGCTACACCTTC
TRBJ1-2,TRBV19,.,.,CASSMFDGYTF,TGTGCCAGTAGTATGTTCGATGGCTACACCTTC
TRBJ1-1,TRBV19,.,.,CASSTPEGTYQARYTEAFF,TGTGCCAGTAGTACACCAGAAGGGACATACCAAGCGAGATACACTGAAGCTTTCTTT
TRBJ1-2,TRBV7-9,.,.,CASSFRGSDYGYTF,TGTGCCAGCAGCTTTAGGGGATCGGACTATGGCTACACCTTC
TRBJ1-4,TRBV6-5,.,few,CASSFSSGGEKLFF,TGTGCCAGCAGTTTCAGCTCCGGCGGTGAAAAACTGTTTTTT
TRBJ1-1,TRBV5-1,.,once,CASSPPGGGVSTEAFF,TGCGCCAGCAGCCCTCCGGGCGGGGGCGTTAGCACTGAAGCTTTCTTT
TRBJ2-2,TRBV12-5,.,.,CASGLWGRGTGELFF,TGTGCTAGTGGTTTGTGGGGTAGGGGCACCGGGGAGCTGTTTTTT
TRBJ2-2,TRBV6-5,TRBD2,.,CASRLGGGAGELFF,TGTGCCAGCAGGCTTGGGGGGGGAGCCGGGGAGCTGTTTTTT
TRBJ2-2,TRBV11-2,TRBD1,.,CASSLALLTGGRYTGELFF,TGTGCCAGCAGCTTAGCTCTCTTAACAGGGGGCAGGTATACCGGGGAGCTGTTTTTT
TRBJ1-4,TRBV5-4,.,.,CASSSPGIGGEKLFF,TGTGCCAGCAGCTCGCCCGGGATCGGGGGTGAAAAACTGTTTTTT
TRBJ1-2,TRBV19,.,.,CASSTGTYYGYTF,TGTGCCAGTAGTACCGGGACATATTATGGCTACACCTTC
TRBJ1-4,TRBV9,.,.,CASSVARQGWREKLFF,TGTGCCAGCAGCGTAGCTCGCCAGGGGTGGAGAGAAAAACTGTTTTTT
TRBJ1-1,TRBV5-1,TRBD1,few,CASSLGTGWGDTEAFF,TGCGCCAGCAGCTTGGGGACAGGGTGGGGGGACACTGAAGCTTTCTTT
TRBJ1-1,TRBV20-1,.,once,CSGARNTEAFF,TGCAGTGGGGCGAGGAACACTGAAGCTTTCTTT
TRBJ1-2,TRBV4-1,TRBD1,.,CASSQGVGDSVYGYTF,TGCGCCAGCAGCCAAGGGGTTGGGGACAGTGTCTATGGCTACACCTTC
TRBJ2-7,TRBV11-2,.,.,CASRIAGQGGEQYF,TGTGCCAGCAGAATAGCGGGACAGGGCGGCGAGCAGTACTTC
TRBJ2-1,TRBV9,TRBD2,.,CASSGHTSGGASYNEQFF,TGTGCCAGCAGCGGCCATACTAGCGGGGGGGCCTCCTACAATGAGCAGTTCTTC
TRBJ2-3,TRBV21-1,.,.,CASSKEVLAGGVDFSTDTQYF,TGTGCCAGCAGCAAAGAAGTACTAGCGGGGGGGGTTGATTTTTCCACAGATACGCAGTATTTT
TRBJ2-1,TRBV3-1/TRBV3-2,TRBD2,.,CASSQGLAGGTGEQFF,TGTGCCAGCAGCCAGGGACTAGCGGGGGGCACGGGTGAGCAGTTCTTC
TRBJ1-6,TRBV2,TRBD1,.,CASSEQGVGSPLHF,TGTGCCAGCAGTGAACAGGGGGTAGGTTCACCCCTCCACTTT